The clone carrying this TCR beta chain appeared a few times. The target antigen is unknown. The V segment lost 2 bases and the J segment 7 bases; nucleotides outside the gene matches: 5. The CDR3 extends over 14 amino acids. Germline CDR1 is SGHRS and CDR2 is YFSETQ. The data were obtained in a study of cytomegalovirus exposure and HLA in healthy donors. Study-wide findings and caveats: Cytomegalovirus association was assigned to some 160 TCR beta chains. The majority of TCR sequences were rare, yet some public TCRs appeared in many donors. Under in vitro conditions, three CMV-associated chains were confirmed as specific for CMV antigens.

Data came from immunoSEQ multiplex PCR; TCRdb stores just in-frame clones and leaves some out. Here the sample spans some 220,000 clones, about 90% being singletons. The donors were part of the roughly 120-subject validation cohort, which stood apart from the roughly 680-subject first cohort. Sequences were obtained from PBMCs. The rearrangement joins TRBV5-1 to TRBJ2-7; 11 bases fit TRBD2. The sequence was obtained from a woman between 18 and 30 years old in good health and CMV-seronegative. DNA of the CDR3: TGCGCCAGCAGCTTTGCGCTAGCGGGAGGAGAGCAGTACTTC. Amino acids: CASSFALAGGEQYF.